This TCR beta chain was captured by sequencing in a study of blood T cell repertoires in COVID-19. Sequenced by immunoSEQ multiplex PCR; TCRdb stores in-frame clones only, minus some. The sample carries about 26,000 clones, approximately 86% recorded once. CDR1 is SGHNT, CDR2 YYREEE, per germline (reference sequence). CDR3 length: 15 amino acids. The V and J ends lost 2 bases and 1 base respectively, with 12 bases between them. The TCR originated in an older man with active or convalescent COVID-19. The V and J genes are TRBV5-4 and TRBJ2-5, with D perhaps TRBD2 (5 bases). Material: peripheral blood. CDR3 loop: CASSFRTGIQETQYF. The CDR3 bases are TGTGCCAGCAGCTTTAGGACGGGGATCCAAGAGACCCAGTACTTC.